The 30 T cell receptor beta chains in this list originate from one sample, sequenced in a study of blood T cell repertoires in COVID-19. The assay was immunoSEQ multiplex PCR, and TCRdb's table has in-frame clones only and misses some. The top ten hold 6.5% to 8.5% of the sample, which has tens of thousands of clones, 90% seen once. Sample: peripheral blood. The receptors here all came from a man aged 18-30 years with COVID-19, enrolled during active disease.

The rearrangement uses TRBV19 and TRBJ1-1; 8 nucleotides line up with TRBD1. V gave up 2 bases and J gave up 1 base; unmatched junction bases: 9. There are 17 residues in the CDR3. Germline V gene lookup returns CDR1 LNHDA and CDR2 SQIVND (reference sequence). The CDR3 bases are TGTGCCAGTAGTATACTACAGGGGGTAGGATCGAACACTGAAGCTTTCTTT. Its translation: CASSILQGVGSNTEAFF.

This clone has only one observation. V is TRBV3-1 (or the pseudogene TRBV3-2) and J is TRBJ2-7; possibly TRBD2 for D (5 bases). There are 14 residues in the CDR3. Germline V CDR1 and CDR2: LGHDT, YNNKEL (reference sequence). With 5 bases removed from V and 6 bases from J, the gap between germline ends came to 17 bases. CDR3 nucleotides: TGTGCCAGCAGCTACCTCTCGGGGTTAGGCGAGCAGTACTTC. It is translated as CASSYLSGLGEQYF.

The CDR3 spells CASSFRDRVRGYTF. Written as DNA, the CDR3 is TGTGCCAGCAGTTTTAGGGACAGGGTTCGAGGCTACACCTTC. The rearrangement links TRBV6-5 to TRBJ1-2; 9 nucleotides match TRBD1. With V trimmed by 4 bases and J by 8 bases, 8 bases remained unmatched. From germline, CDR1 is MNHEY and CDR2 SVGAGI. The CDR3 spans 14 residues.

The chain is built from TRBV13 and TRBJ2-2, with a possible D match to TRBD2 (6 bases). The CDR3 consists of 15 residues. The V end was cut by 3 bases, the J end by 1 base, with 9 bases between. CDR1 PRHDT and CDR2 FYEKMQ come from the germline V gene (reference sequence). The CDR3 coding sequence is TGTGCCAGCAGCTTTTCTAGCGTGAACACCGGGGAGCTGTTTTTT. Protein: CASSFSSVNTGELFF.

This clone is labeled as medium-sized. V and J are TRBV5-6 and TRBJ2-3; tentative D call: TRBD2 (5 bases). Germline CDR1 and CDR2: SGHDT and YYEEEE. The CDR3 covers 12 residues. The V end lost 3 bases, the J end lost 3 bases, and 5 bases lay between the germline ends. CDR3 nucleotide sequence: TGTGCCAGCAGCTCGGGAACAGATACGCAGTATTTT. This encodes CASSSGTDTQYF.

This sequence joins TRBV29-1 and TRBJ2-7; 8 nucleotides match TRBD1. After removal of 7 bases from V and 0 bases from J, the junction contained 5 bases not matched to a gene. Germline loops: CDR1 SQVTM, CDR2 ANQGSEA. This CDR3 has 13 residues. CDR3 in DNA: TGCAGCGGGACAGGGCCGAGCTCCTACGAGCAGTACTTC. It yields the protein CSGTGPSSYEQYF.

This clone was counted only a few times. The CDR3 loop reads CASSSRYEQYF. The CDR3 DNA reads as TGTGCCAGCAGCTCTCGCTACGAGCAGTACTTC. This chain joins TRBV3-1 (or the pseudogene TRBV3-2) and TRBJ2-7; no clear D gene. The V and J ends lost 5 bases and 3 bases respectively, with 5 bases between them. The CDR3 length is 11 residues. The germline CDR1 and CDR2 sequences are LGHDT and YNNKEL (reference sequence).

The chain is built from TRBV10-3 and TRBJ1-2; D gene uncertain. Germline CDR1 ENHRY, CDR2 SYGVKD. CDR3 length: 14 residues. Trimming shortened V by 4 bases and J by 2 bases, and 11 bases separated the two germline ends. The CDR3 sequence: CAISVGSPNYGYTF. In DNA form, the CDR3 reads TGTGCCATCAGTGTGGGCAGTCCCAACTATGGCTACACCTTC.

The chain has TRBV6-5 and TRBJ2-1; TRBD2 agrees at 8 bases. Germline V CDR1 and CDR2: MNHEY, SVGAGI. The CDR3 has 15 residues. With 6 bases clipped from V and 6 bases from J, the junction kept 10 bases outside the gene matches. The CDR3 bases are TGTGCCAGCAGCGCTGACTCGGGAGGGCTCAATGAGCAGTTCTTC. It yields the protein CASSADSGGLNEQFF.

The rearrangement links TRBV6-2 or TRBV6-3 to TRBJ2-1; 10 positions agree with TRBD2. Trimming at V came to 4 bases and at J to 9 bases, leaving 15 bases not matched to a gene. CDR3 length equals 17 residues. Germline values: CDR1 MNHEY, CDR2 SVGEGT. The DNA for the CDR3 is TGTGCCAGCAGTTTCTCCCCCGGGACTAGCGAGTCGGGTGAGCAGTTCTTC. As protein: CASSFSPGTSESGEQFF.

This rearrangement joins TRBV4-1 to TRBJ2-7, with 8 bases identical to TRBD2. This CDR3 spans 16 amino acids. Germline V lookup: CDR1 MGHRA, CDR2 YSYEKL. V was clipped by 0 bases and J by 8 bases; unmatched bases: 12. As DNA, the CDR3 is TGCGCCAGCAGCCAAGAGCCCCTAGGAAGCGGGGGCCAGCAGTACTTC. Encoded protein: CASSQEPLGSGGQQYF.

CDR3 region: CASSPSVANYGYTF. In DNA, the CDR3 is TGCGCCAGCAGCCCTTCCGTGGCCAACTATGGCTACACCTTC. This chain links TRBV4-3 with TRBJ1-2; unclear D gene. V was shortened by 4 bases and J by 2 bases, with 11 bases between the two germline ends. The length of the CDR3 is 14 residues. Germline V gene data show CDR1 as LGHNA and CDR2 as YSLEER.

The CDR3 protein is CASSLGDGGNTEAFF. The CDR3 DNA follows: TGTGCCAGCAGCCTTGGGGACGGGGGGAACACTGAAGCTTTCTTT. V and J are TRBV14 and TRBJ1-1, with TRBD1 as a possible D gene (5 bases). Germline V lookup: CDR1 SGHDN, CDR2 FVKESK. Trimming removed 4 bases at V and 1 base at J, with 13 bases between. The CDR3 extends over 15 amino acids.

This chain's CDR3 is CASSDGLAATDTQYF. The CDR3 DNA reads as TGTGCCAGCAGCGACGGACTAGCGGCCACAGATACGCAGTATTTT. V gene TRBV11-2 combines with J gene TRBJ2-3, with 10 bases aligning to TRBD2. The CDR3 is made up of 15 amino acids. The germline V gene encodes CDR1 SGHAT and CDR2 FQNNGV. Trimming at V came to 5 bases and at J to 2 bases, leaving 4 bases not matched to a gene.

This chain joins TRBV7-2 and TRBJ2-3; 7 bases map to TRBD1. The CDR3 contains 13 residues. Germline trimming cut 5 bases from V and 4 bases from J; bases unmatched to any gene: 3. Germline V lookup: CDR1 SGHTA, CDR2 FQGNSA. In DNA form, the CDR3 reads TGTGCCAGCAGCCCTCAGGGGGCAGATACGCAGTATTTT. Translation: CASSPQGADTQYF.

The chain couples TRBV6-5 to TRBJ2-7, with D possibly TRBD2 on 6 matching bases. Trimming stripped 2 bases from V and 6 bases from J, with 14 bases between. CDR3 size: 14 residues. Germline V lookup: CDR1 MNHEY, CDR2 SVGAGI. The CDR3 protein is CASSYVGGMGEQYF. The CDR3 coding sequence is TGTGCCAGCAGTTACGTTGGAGGGATGGGCGAGCAGTACTTC.

The chain has TRBV10-3 and TRBJ2-2; D gene uncertain. CDR3 length: 11 residues. The V gene's germline CDR1 is ENHRY and CDR2 SYGVKD. Trimming took 11 bases from V and 4 from J, leaving 8 bases between them. CDR3 in amino acids: CAVRVTGELFF. The DNA for the CDR3 is TGTGCCGTTCGGGTCACCGGGGAGCTGTTTTTT.

The chain joins TRBV12-3 or TRBV12-4 to TRBJ1-4; D is unresolved. V lost 2 bases and J 6 bases, leaving 7 bases between the germline ends. The CDR3 spans 13 residues. The chain's CDR3 is CASSLSVYEKLFF. In DNA form, the CDR3 reads TGTGCCAGCAGTTTATCCGTCTATGAAAAACTGTTTTTT.

This chain uses TRBV14 with TRBJ1-1; 7 bases align to TRBD1. The CDR3 is 17 amino acids. J gave up 1 base and V 1 base, and 9 bases lay outside the gene matches. The germline V gene has CDR1 SGHDN and CDR2 FVKESK. CDR3: CASSQAINRGGNTEAFF. In DNA, the CDR3 is TGTGCCAGCAGCCAAGCTATTAACAGGGGCGGGAACACTGAAGCTTTCTTT.

This clone appeared a single time. One end of the junction does not line up with germline, which may come from a read error. V gene TRBV20-1 combines with J gene TRBJ1-4; maybe TRBD1 (5 bases). CDR3 length equals 15 residues. Germline V gene lookup returns CDR1 DFQATT and CDR2 SNEGSKA (reference sequence). Here the CDR3 reads CSASGGGGTNEKLLF. Here the CDR3 DNA reads TGCAGTGCTAGTGGGGGGGGTGGCACTAATGAAAAACTGCTTTTT.

This clone was seen a few times. The CDR3 DNA is TGTGCCAGCTCACCGAGGCCGACAGCCTACAATGAGCAGTTCTTC. It yields the protein CASSPRPTAYNEQFF. The chain recombines TRBV18 with TRBJ2-1; D perhaps matches TRBD1 (5 bases). V was pared by 3 bases and J by 2 bases, with 11 bases between. Looked up from germline, CDR1 is KGHSH and CDR2 is LQKENI. The CDR3 length is 15 residues.

This rearrangement joins TRBV4-3 to TRBJ2-1; D may be TRBD2 (6 bases). This CDR3 comprises 14 residues. In germline, CDR1 is LGHNA, CDR2 YSLEER. The V end lost 2 bases, the J end lost 8 bases, and 13 bases lay between the germline ends. The CDR3 DNA follows: TGCGCCAGCAGCCAAACGGGAGCCCGGGATGAGCAGTTCTTC. Its translation is CASSQTGARDEQFF.

V usage is TRBV5-4 and J usage is TRBJ1-1, with TRBD1 as a possible D gene (5 bases). CDR1 is SGHNT, CDR2 YYREEE, per germline (reference sequence). Trimming pared 5 bases from V and 1 base from J, leaving 12 bases between. This CDR3 contains 14 residues. The CDR3 loop reads CASSPDISNTEAFF. CDR3 coding DNA: TGTGCCAGCAGTCCGGACATCTCGAACACTGAAGCTTTCTTT.

This clone is a singleton in its sample. This chain links TRBV10-3 with TRBJ2-4, with D possibly TRBD1 on 6 matching bases. Germline V CDR1 and CDR2: ENHRY, SYGVKD. The length of the CDR3 is 16 residues. Trimming stripped 6 bases from V and 0 bases from J, with 15 bases between. CDR3 residues: CAISDRTALAKNIQYF. For the CDR3, the DNA is TGTGCCATCAGCGATAGGACAGCCCTAGCCAAAAACATTCAGTACTTC.

The rearrangement joins TRBV5-1 to TRBJ2-7; maybe TRBD2 (6 bases). This CDR3 spans 15 amino acids. V dropped 1 base and J dropped 4 bases, with 15 bases sitting between them. Germline-derived CDR1 and CDR2 are SGHRS and YFSETQ. The CDR3 spells CASSLTGDGPYEQYF. The DNA of the CDR3 is TGCGCCAGCAGCTTGACGGGGGACGGACCATACGAGCAGTACTTC.

This chain links TRBV12-3 or TRBV12-4 with TRBJ1-1, with a weak D call TRBD1 (6 bases). This CDR3 region has 13 residues. Trimming removed 6 bases from V and 2 bases from J, with 10 bases in between. CDR3 residues: CASSRQVNTEAFF. The CDR3 nucleotides are TGTGCCAGCAGCCGACAGGTCAACACTGAAGCTTTCTTT.

J is TRBJ2-3 and V is TRBV5-4; TRBD1 matches 11 bases. CDR1 and CDR2 (germline): SGHNT, YYREEE (reference sequence). This CDR3 is 16 amino acids long. After removal of 4 bases from V and 7 bases from J, the junction contained 11 bases not matched to a gene. CDR3 coding DNA: TGTGCCAGCAGCCCCCCTCGGACAGGGGGCAGGTATACGCAGTATTTT. Encoded protein: CASSPPRTGGRYTQYF.

The gene calls are TRBV2 and TRBJ2-7; D is ambiguous. V dropped 7 bases and J dropped 2 bases, with 15 bases sitting between them. CDR1 is SNHLY, CDR2 FYNNEI, per germline. The CDR3 loop spans 14 amino acids. CDR3 protein: CASIQSQSTYEQYF. In nucleotides, the CDR3 is TGTGCCAGCATCCAAAGTCAGTCGACCTACGAGCAGTACTTC.

This sequence joins TRBV4-3 and TRBJ2-2, with a tentative D call TRBD1 (6 bases). Germline V gives CDR1 LGHNA, CDR2 YSLEER. Trimming removed 0 bases from V and 2 bases from J, with 10 bases in between. The CDR3 spans 16 residues. CDR3 DNA: TGCGCCAGCAGCCAAGAACCAGGGGACAACACCGGGGAGCTGTTTTTT. It translates to CASSQEPGDNTGELFF.

This sequence joins TRBV18 and TRBJ2-1; unclear D gene. Germline loops: CDR1 KGHSH, CDR2 LQKENI. The CDR3 has 13 residues. The germline V and J ends were trimmed by 3 bases and 5 bases, with 8 bases remaining between them. This chain's CDR3 is CASSPQENNEQFF. For the CDR3, the DNA is TGTGCCAGCTCACCCCAGGAAAACAATGAGCAGTTCTTC.